Listed below are T cell receptor beta chains from one sample, sequenced in a study of T cells in Graves' hyperthyroidism and ophthalmopathy. TCRdb fed the multiplex PCR reads into MiXCR, producing one record per CDR3 protein. The data contain about 380,000 distinct CDR3 sequences, around 14% of them singletons. Material: blood. The source of these receptors is a woman between 55 and 75 years old with Graves' hyperthyroidism. Both conserved end residues are part of each CDR3. Each record gives: V gene, D gene, clone size, J gene, CDR3 protein, CDR3 DNA. D genes are given only for firm matches. Size is omitted from some rows. Given values are once, few, many or a class for expanded clones.

TRBV29-1	TRBD1	few	TRBJ1-3	CSVMSWDSHSGNTIYF	TGCAGCGTTATGAGTTGGGACAGTCACTCTGGAAACACCATATATTTT
TRBV28	-	few	TRBJ1-1	CASTIGGVNTEAFF	TGTGCCAGCACCATAGGGGGTGTGAACACTGAAGCTTTCTTT
TRBV7-3	-	many	TRBJ2-1	CASSKRGRDPLYEQFF	TGTGCCAGCAGCAAAAGAGGTCGGGACCCCCTTTATGAGCAGTTCTTC
TRBV7-9	-	many	TRBJ2-5	CASSLGAQQVKETQYF	TGTGCCAGCAGCTTAGGGGCTCAACAAGTAAAAGAGACCCAGTACTTC
TRBV2	TRBD1	many	TRBJ2-3	CASSLGQGGTDTQYF	TGTGCCAGCAGCTTGGGACAGGGAGGAACAGATACGCAGTATTTT
TRBV2	-	few	TRBJ2-5	CASKEGGGYQETQYF	TGTGCCAGCAAGGAGGGGGGAGGCTACCAAGAGACCCAGTACTTC
TRBV24-1	-	-	TRBJ2-2	CATSDYTLNTGELFF	TGTGCCACCAGTGATTATACACTGAACACCGGGGAGCTGTTTTTT
TRBV9	-	few	TRBJ2-3	CASSVSPGADTQYF	TGTGCCAGCAGCGTATCTCCCGGAGCAGATACGCAGTATTTT
TRBV11-2	-	many	TRBJ2-1	CASSLDLGSYNEQFF	TGTGCCAGCAGCTTAGATCTGGGCTCCTACAATGAGCAGTTCTTC
TRBV5-1	-	many	TRBJ2-7	CASSLEDSSYEQYF	TGCGCCAGCAGCTTGGAGGACAGCTCCTACGAGCAGTACTTC
TRBV24-1	-	many	TRBJ1-2	CATSDPRAGTYGYTF	TGTGCCACCAGTGACCCACGCGCAGGGACTTATGGCTACACCTTC
TRBV5-1	-	-	TRBJ1-1	CASSLVTLGEGTEAFF	TGCGCCAGCAGCTTGGTCACCTTGGGGGAAGGCACTGAAGCTTTCTTT
TRBV5-1	TRBD2	many	TRBJ2-3	CASSFSLGGRAADTQYF	TGCGCCAGCAGCTTTTCCCTTGGTGGGAGGGCCGCAGATACGCAGTATTTT
TRBV2	-	few	TRBJ2-5	CTSTEGHQETQYF	TGTACCAGCACCGAGGGACATCAAGAGACCCAGTACTTC
TRBV6-1	-	few	TRBJ1-5	CASTARGNPIGQPQHF	TGTGCCAGCACAGCCAGGGGAAATCCTATCGGGCAGCCCCAGCATTTT
TRBV9	TRBD1	few	TRBJ1-5	CASSAAPRTGGPLPIFGNQPQHF	TGTGCCAGCAGCGCGGCCCCACGGACAGGAGGGCCTCTTCCTATCTTTGGCAATCAGCCCCAGCATTTT
TRBV27	-	-	TRBJ1-2	CASTHRRDYDYTF	TGTGCCAGCACCCACAGGAGGGACTATGACTACACCTTC
TRBV19	TRBD1	-	TRBJ2-7	CASSIPGQGLVKQYF	TGTGCCAGTAGTATACCGGGACAGGGTTTGGTTAAGCAGTACTTC
TRBV12-3/TRBV12-4	TRBD2	many	TRBJ2-1	CASSTGLAGGNEQFF	TGTGCCAGCAGTACGGGACTAGCGGGAGGGAATGAGCAGTTCTTC
TRBV2	TRBD1	many	TRBJ2-3	CASRGTGAQDTQYF	TGTGCCAGCAGGGGGACAGGGGCTCAAGATACGCAGTATTTT
TRBV6-1	-	few	TRBJ1-3	CASSEDFGNTIYF	TGTGCCAGCAGTGAAGACTTCGGAAACACCATATATTTT
TRBV11-2	TRBD1	many	TRBJ2-5	CASSLARGPMETQYF	TGTGCCAGCAGCTTAGCCAGGGGGCCTATGGAGACCCAGTACTTC
TRBV10-3	-	few	TRBJ2-3	CAIKDYRTDTQYF	TGTGCCATCAAGGACTACCGCACAGATACGCAGTATTTT
TRBV30	-	many	TRBJ1-1	CAWGDGNTEAFF	TGTGCCTGGGGGGACGGGAACACTGAAGCTTTCTTT
TRBV7-9	-	few	TRBJ2-5	CASSLVRAGQETQYF	TGTGCCAGCAGCTTAGTACGGGCAGGCCAAGAGACCCAGTACTTC
TRBV24-1	-	many	TRBJ2-1	CATSGSARVGYYNEQFF	TGTGCCACCAGTGGTTCGGCGAGGGTAGGCTATTACAATGAGCAGTTCTTC
TRBV7-2	TRBD1	many	TRBJ2-7	CASSWGQDYEQYF	TGTGCCAGCAGCTGGGGACAGGACTACGAGCAGTACTTC
TRBV12-5	TRBD2	-	TRBJ2-1	CASGLGPGLAGGGVNEQFF	TGTGCTAGTGGTTTGGGACCGGGACTAGCGGGAGGGGGTGTGAATGAGCAGTTCTTC
TRBV5-1	-	many	TRBJ2-1	CASSLATGSGNEQFF	TGCGCCAGCAGCTTGGCTACCGGGAGCGGCAATGAGCAGTTCTTC
TRBV2	-	few	TRBJ2-7	CASSEMGVYEQYF	TGTGCCAGCAGTGAAATGGGGGTCTACGAGCAGTACTTC
TRBV6-1	TRBD1	-	TRBJ1-2	CATSLDRVGGYTF	TGTGCCACCTCCCTTGACAGGGTTGGAGGCTACACCTTC